What follows are 25 T cell receptor beta chains derived from one specimen sequenced in a study of human T cells and chemical hapten exposure. Regarding time point: healthy volunteer bleed at 6 weeks. Unfractionated whole blood was the source from which total RNA was extracted. TCRdb reanalysed the RACE reads using MiXCR and keeps one entry per CDR3 protein. This sample yields around 35,000 distinct CDR3 sequences, of which about 5.5% are seen a single time; roughly 13% belongs to the top ten. The specimen was whole blood. These receptors all stem from a human donor in good health. Some clones in this sample may be carry-over from other donors' samples.

The CDR3 DNA reads as TGCGCCAGCAGCCCGTCCCTGGACCATCAGCCCCAGCATTTT. This sequence encodes CASSPSLDHQPQHF. The rearrangement links TRBV5-1 to TRBJ1-5; D is undetermined. This CDR3 spans 14 amino acids. Germline V gene sequence: CDR1 SGHRS, CDR2 YFSETQ. Trimming cost V 4 bases and J 5 bases, with 13 bases left between them.

This clonotype was recorded many times. This chain connects TRBV29-1 to TRBJ1-1; possible D gene TRBD1, 6 bases. The CDR3 extends over 13 amino acids. Germline assignment: CDR1 SQVTM and CDR2 ANQGSEA. The ends were cut back, 5 bases at V and 0 bases at J, with 10 bases in the middle. The CDR3 protein is CSVTGFMNTEAFF. In DNA form, the CDR3 reads TGCAGCGTTACAGGGTTTATGAACACTGAAGCTTTCTTT.

This clonotype was seen ten or more times. The chain couples TRBV10-3 to TRBJ1-2, with 7 bases aligning to TRBD1. Unmatched junction bases numbered 10, after V lost 10 bases and J lost 2 bases. The CDR3 spans 14 residues. CDR1 is ENHRY, CDR2 SYGVKD, per germline. For the CDR3, the DNA is TGTGCCACCGGGACAGACGATATAAACTATGGCTACACCTTC. Its protein product is CATGTDDINYGYTF.

The chain carries TRBV5-1 and TRBJ2-5, with 10 bases that match TRBD2. From germline, CDR1 is SGHRS and CDR2 YFSETQ. This CDR3 has 15 amino acids. With V trimmed by 0 bases and J by 5 bases, 4 bases remained unmatched. In nucleotides, the CDR3 is TGCGCCAGCAGCTTGGATCTAGCGGGAGAGGAGACCCAGTACTTC. This gives the protein CASSLDLAGEETQYF. Complete variable domain (other parts from reference TRBV5-1 and TRBJ2-5): KAGVTQTPRYLIKTRGQQVTLSCSPISGHRSVSWYQQTPGQGLQFLFEYFSETQRNKGNFPGRFSGRQFSNSRSEMNVSTLELGDSALYLCASSLDLAGEETQYFGPGTRLLVL.

There are a few counts of this clonotype. The V gene is TRBV10-3, the J gene TRBJ1-1; D is uncertain. CDR3 size: 12 residues. The V gene lost 2 bases and the J gene lost 6 bases, with 7 bases spanning the gap. The germline gives CDR1 ENHRY, CDR2 SYGVKD. The CDR3 reads CAISEGEAEAFF. The CDR3 DNA reads TGTGCCATCAGTGAGGGCGAGGCTGAAGCTTTCTTT.

This clonotype has ten or more counts. This chain joins TRBV6-2 or TRBV6-3 and TRBJ2-4, with 11 bases aligning to TRBD2. With V trimmed by 7 bases and J by 12 bases, 14 bases remained unmatched. CDR1 and CDR2 (germline): MNHEY, SVGEGT. The CDR3 extends over 15 amino acids. The CDR3 DNA sequence: TGTGCCAGCAACCCAGGTACCGGGACTAGCGGAAGTCAGTACTTC. It specifies CASNPGTGTSGSQYF.

There are many counts of this clonotype. The chain recombines TRBV7-6 with TRBJ2-3; TRBD1 is a possible D gene (6 bases). The CDR3 has 14 amino acids. Germline CDR1 reads SGHVS; CDR2 reads FNYEAQ. With 7 bases removed from V and 0 bases from J, the gap between germline ends came to 11 bases. The CDR3 coding sequence is TGTGCCAGCACCCGAGGACAGAGCACAGATACGCAGTATTTT. Encoded protein: CASTRGQSTDTQYF.

This clonotype was picked up many times. The chain couples TRBV19 to TRBJ1-2; no clear D gene. V dropped 7 bases and J dropped 2 bases, with 11 bases sitting between them. This CDR3 has 13 amino acids. Germline V lookup: CDR1 LNHDA, CDR2 SQIVND (reference sequence). CDR3 loop: CASNPGSNYGYTF. CDR3 DNA sequence: TGTGCCAGTAACCCAGGTTCGAACTATGGCTACACCTTC.

This clonotype was observed at least ten times. The V and J genes are TRBV30 and TRBJ1-3, with a weak D call TRBD1 (5 bases). The germline gives CDR1 GTSNPN, CDR2 SVGIG (reference sequence). The CDR3 consists of 13 residues. V lost 2 bases to trimming and J lost 1 base, with 6 bases between them. The DNA for the CDR3 is TGTGCCTGGAGTAGGGGTTCTGGAAACACCATATATTTT. It translates to CAWSRGSGNTIYF.

This chain connects TRBV7-9 to TRBJ1-1; D gene unclear. CDR1 SEHNR and CDR2 FQNEAQ come from the germline V gene (reference sequence). CDR3 size: 12 residues. Trimming took off 4 bases at V and 2 bases at J, with 5 bases between the two ends. The CDR3 is CASSSFNTEAFF. CDR3 in DNA: TGTGCCAGCAGCTCCTTCAACACTGAAGCTTTCTTT.

In this sample, this clonotype turned up many times. This chain's CDR3 is CASSEWHWPYF. The CDR3 DNA reads TGTGCCAGCAGTGAATGGCACTGGCCCTACTTC. The chain uses TRBV2 and TRBJ2-7; D not resolved. CDR1 and CDR2 (germline): SNHLY, FYNNEI. The CDR3 has 11 amino acids. The ends were cut back, 2 bases at V and 13 bases at J, with 12 bases in the middle. The whole variable domain, remainder taken from reference TRBV2 and TRBJ2-7, is EPEVTQTPSHQVTQMGQEVILRCVPISNHLYFYWYRQILGQKVEFLVSFYNNEISEKSEIFDDQFSVERPDGSNFTLKIRSTKLEDSAMYFCASSEWHWPYFGPGTRLTVT.

This clonotype turned up a few times. The chain joins TRBV28 to TRBJ1-5; 9 bases match TRBD1. CDR1 is MDHEN and CDR2 is SYDVKM in the germline V gene. With 1 base clipped from V and 9 bases from J, the junction kept 10 bases outside the gene matches. There are 16 residues in the CDR3. The CDR3 is CASSLSPGTGNGPQHF. CDR3 bases: TGTGCCAGCAGTTTATCACCCGGGACAGGGAACGGGCCCCAGCATTTT.

This clonotype showed up just a few times. This chain uses TRBV20-1 with TRBJ1-1, with 10 positions matching TRBD1. Looked up from germline, CDR1 is DFQATT and CDR2 is SNEGSKA (reference sequence). The V and J ends lost 5 bases and 1 base, in that order; junction bases with no gene match: 4. The CDR3 totals 14 residues. The CDR3 coding sequence is TGCAGTGCTGGGGACAGGGGCCCGAACACTGAAGCTTTCTTT. As protein: CSAGDRGPNTEAFF.

This clonotype was counted at least ten times. This chain joins TRBV5-1 and TRBJ1-6, with 9 bases identical to TRBD1. Germline V gene data show CDR1 as SGHRS and CDR2 as YFSETQ. There are 16 residues in the CDR3. Trimming at V came to 0 bases and at J to 7 bases, leaving 5 bases not matched to a gene. The CDR3: CASSLAYTGGNSPLHF. The CDR3 DNA reads as TGCGCCAGCAGCTTGGCCTATACAGGGGGCAATTCACCCCTCCACTTT.

This clonotype was seen at least ten times. The chain uses TRBV29-1 and TRBJ2-2, with TRBD2 as a possible D gene (5 bases). V was cut by 1 base and J by 0 bases, with 12 bases left in between. The germline gives CDR1 SQVTM, CDR2 ANQGSEA. The CDR3 runs 16 residues. The CDR3 spells CSVEGTAESNTGELFF. CDR3 sequence (DNA): TGCAGCGTTGAAGGAACAGCGGAGTCGAACACCGGGGAGCTGTTTTTT.

This clonotype turned up a few times. CDR3 DNA sequence: TGCAGCGCTGTAGCGGGTGAGCAGTTCTTC. Its protein product is CSAVAGEQFF. The chain recombines TRBV29-1 with TRBJ2-1; 7 bases are shared with TRBD2. Germline lookup yields CDR1 SQVTM and CDR2 ANQGSEA. This CDR3 comprises 10 residues. V was clipped by 7 bases and J by 9 bases; unmatched bases: 3.

By sample fraction, this clonotype is medium-sized (0.01 to 0.1%). The genes are TRBV14 and TRBJ1-1; D not certain. The germline V and J ends were trimmed by 4 bases and 6 bases, with 9 bases remaining between them. The germline gives CDR1 SGHDN, CDR2 FVKESK. The CDR3 runs to 12 residues. In nucleotides, the CDR3 is TGTGCCAGCAGCCGGGGATTCGCTGAAGCTTTCTTT. Translation gives CASSRGFAEAFF.

The table lists this clonotype with many counts. The rearrangement joins TRBV5-5 to TRBJ2-5, with D tentatively TRBD2 (6 bases). The CDR3 consists of 13 residues. CDR1 SGHKS and CDR2 YYEKEE come from the germline V gene (reference sequence). Trimming removed 6 bases from V and 2 bases from J, with 11 bases in between. This CDR3 is CASIRTTQETQYF. In DNA, the CDR3 is TGTGCCAGCATCCGGACTACACAAGAGACCCAGTACTTC.

As to this clonotype: This may arise from a read error, as a much more abundant clone is one base away. The chain is built from TRBV2 and TRBJ2-2, with D perhaps TRBD2 (6 bases). Germline lookup yields CDR1 SNHLY and CDR2 FYNNEI. The CDR3 covers 13 residues. Here the CDR3 reads CANSETEGGELFF. The CDR3 region has the DNA TGTGCCAACAGTGAGACGGAGGGCGGGGAGCTGTTTTTT.

This clonotype was observed at least ten times. The chain recombines TRBV20-1 with TRBJ1-5; D remains unclear. Germline lookup yields CDR1 DFQATT and CDR2 SNEGSKA (reference sequence). Between the trimmed V and J ends, which lost 6 bases and 1 base, there was a span of 16 bases. The CDR3 runs 15 residues. CDR3: CSAAVLVDSNQPQHF. For the CDR3, the DNA is TGCAGTGCCGCAGTACTTGTCGACAGCAATCAGCCCCAGCATTTT.

This clonotype has ten or more counts. The genes are TRBV18 and TRBJ2-4; no firm D call. The CDR3 sequence is 15 residues long. Trimming cost V 3 bases and J 0 bases, with 9 bases left between them. Germline lookup yields CDR1 KGHSH and CDR2 LQKENI. CDR3 bases: TGTGCCAGCTCACCGACGGGCCTAGCCAAAAACATTCAGTACTTC. Translation: CASSPTGLAKNIQYF.

This clonotype was seen repeatedly, ten times or more. V is TRBV18 and J is TRBJ1-2, with D perhaps matching TRBD1 (5 bases). V lost 5 bases, J lost 6 bases, and 13 bases lay in between. The CDR3 spans 13 residues. The V gene's germline CDR1 is KGHSH and CDR2 LQKENI. The CDR3 DNA follows: TGTGCCAGCTCATCGACAGAAAACAATGGCTACACCTTC. Its protein is CASSSTENNGYTF. Drawing the rest from reference TRBV18 and TRBJ1-2, the complete variable domain is NAGVMQNPRHLVRRRGQEARLRCSPMKGHSHVYWYRQLPEEGLKFMVYLQKENIIDESGMPKERFSAEFPKEGPSILRIQQVVRGDSAAYFCASSSTENNGYTFGSGTRLTVV.

There are many counts of this clonotype. The V call is TRBV12-3 or TRBV12-4, the J call TRBJ2-2; 10 bases line up with TRBD1. The CDR3 sequence is 15 residues long. The junction had 4 bases not matched to a gene; V was cut back by 6 bases and J by 3 bases. This CDR3 reads CASSGTGEHTGELFF. The DNA for the CDR3 is TGTGCCAGCAGCGGGACAGGGGAACACACCGGGGAGCTGTTTTTT.

This clonotype turned up a few times. The J gene is TRBJ1-5, the V gene TRBV24-1; D unclear. The CDR3 consists of 14 residues. V gave up 4 bases and J gave up 3 bases, with 9 bases separating them. Germline assignment: CDR1 KGHDR and CDR2 SFDVKD. The CDR3 here is CATSEGGFNQPQHF. The CDR3 DNA follows: TGTGCCACCAGTGAGGGCGGCTTCAATCAGCCCCAGCATTTT.

Many counts were recorded for this clonotype. The chain carries TRBV5-6 and TRBJ1-1; TRBD1 might be the D (6 bases). Trimming removed 2 bases from V and 4 bases from J, with 12 bases in between. Germline CDR1 SGHDT, CDR2 YYEEEE. This CDR3 is 14 amino acids long. The CDR3 bases are TGTGCCAGCAGCTTAGGGGGTTTTGGCACTGAAGCTTTCTTT. Protein product: CASSLGGFGTEAFF. The complete variable domain, with remaining parts taken from reference TRBV5-6 and TRBJ1-1, reads DAGVTQSPTHLIKTRGQQVTLRCSPKSGHDTVSWYQQALGQGPQFIFQYYEEEERQRGNFPDRFSGHQFPNYSSELNVNALLLGDSALYLCASSLGGFGTEAFFGQGTRLTVV.